This record looks at one TCR beta chain sequence and its context. It lacks a known antigen. Base-call qualities are not available, and no considerably larger clone is one nucleotide away. CDR1 and CDR2, looked up from the germline V gene, are SGHDT and YYEEEE. V trim: 4 bases; J trim: 6 bases; unmatched bases: 6. The CDR3, from cysteine to phenylalanine, totals 15 residues. The kept DNA is CDR3 alone, 45 bases in frame from the first base. TCR CDR3 regions were amplified from genomic DNA by multiplex PCR using the deep immunoSEQ assay. Genomic DNA extracted from each cell subset was distributed evenly over all wells of several immunoSEQ 96-well plates, and each plate served as one replicate. For sorted subsets, each replicate PCR was loaded with roughly 0.2 ug genomic DNA, equivalent to some 27,000 T cell genomes. Purified libraries were measured with a Qubit 3.0 fluorometer, size-checked on a Bioanalyzer 2100, and measured again with the KAPA Library Quantification kit. Each immunoSEQ 96-well plate was sequenced on its own single-read 150-cycle Illumina NextSeq 550 flow cell. Per the source publication's procedure: The immunoSEQ output contained only junctional sequences without quality scores, so filtering could not match that applied to full-length reads. Sequences were annotated with PyIR, a Python wrapper for IgBLAST v1.9, using IMGT germline references to assign V/J genes and CDR3. Reads were filtered out if the reads had weak V/J assignments (E-value above 1e-6), no CDR3, stop codons, out-of-frame junctions, or ambiguous translated residues. V3J clonotypes were defined by identical inferred V gene, J gene, and CDR3 amino acid sequence. Percentage overlap between repertoires was computed as shared unique clonotypes divided by the size of the smaller repertoire. Three approaches were used to assess repertoire richness: RTK rarefaction, the Chao1 estimator, and Recon v2.1 estimates of unobserved clonotypes. OLGA was used to compute generation probabilities for all TCRbeta clonotypes that the gDNA method yielded from four donors. Drawn from immuneACCESS, this table holds only the in-frame rearrangements with V and J called that TCRdb kept. Clones are partly lost; checked studies trace under half to an unresolved V gene and leave the rest unexplained. V and J calls and clone size come straight from that table; D and trimming were deduced from the DNA. Recorded for this sample are about a million clones; around 74% of them occurred a single time. 1.4% to 1.5% of the sample is held by the ten biggest clonotypes.

The data derive from a study of shared clonotypes between healthy human individuals (dated by TCRdb to 2020 to 2021). General notes on the study: The cohort included three men and a couple of women between 18 and 49 years of age. Per donor, three plates each were used for CD4 naive and CD4 memory, two for CD8 naive, and one for CD8 memory. Blood TCR repertoires of a handful of healthy adults were deeply sequenced to estimate repertoire size and the extent of clonotype sharing between individuals. Different laboratories and diverse techniques were used to prepare libraries and sequence TCR repertoires, to increase sequencing depth and limit assay-specific biases. Per donor, leukapheresis produced somewhere between about 0.85 and 10 billion PBMCs. Results and caveats for the whole study, not just this receptor: Because the study included a small number of donors, the genetic and exposure-history diversity represented was limited. Sharing across a few donors was observed for around 5% of naive CD4, less than 4% of naive CD8, 2.3% of memory CD4, and roughly 0.4% of memory CD8 clonotypes. Clonotypes shared by all four sorted-subset donors showed higher generation probabilities than non-shared clonotypes. Sampling was restricted to blood, and TCR repertoires in tissue are likely to differ from TCR repertoires in blood. Estimated clonotype richness was generally larger for naive than for memory subsets. Pairwise subsampling led to the expectation that sequencing depth would affect the degree of clonotype sharing among donors. Incomplete sequencing was indicated by rarefaction of sorted-subset datasets, despite the large sequencing depth.

Healthy HIV-negative adults with no recently reported acute infections or vaccinations were included as donors. Every donor was a Caucasian adult residing in Nashville, Tennessee, USA. CD4+ T cells were enriched through magnetic negative selection, after which naive cells were positively selected on CD45RA and the remaining negative fraction served as the memory subset. Blood was collected by leukapheresis, and PBMCs were isolated by Ficoll-Histopaque density gradient centrifugation and then cryopreserved in liquid nitrogen vapor phase. Analytical flow cytometry was used to check the purity and quantity of each magnetically sorted T cell population. Genomic DNA was isolated from each sorted fraction and quantified by UV absorbance on a Nanodrop 2000c.

The receptor chain draws on TRBV5-6 and TRBJ1-6; TRBD1 lines up with 8 middle nucleotides. What was sequenced was memory CD4+ T cells sorted from blood. The sample's cell subset or site label is to be understood as: CD45RA-negative fraction. The receptor was derived from a man aged 18 to 29 in good health. The nucleotide sequence reads as follows: TGTGCCAGCAGCAGATGGACAGGGTCTAATTCACCCCTCCACTTT. Its product reads: CASSRWTGSNSPLHF.